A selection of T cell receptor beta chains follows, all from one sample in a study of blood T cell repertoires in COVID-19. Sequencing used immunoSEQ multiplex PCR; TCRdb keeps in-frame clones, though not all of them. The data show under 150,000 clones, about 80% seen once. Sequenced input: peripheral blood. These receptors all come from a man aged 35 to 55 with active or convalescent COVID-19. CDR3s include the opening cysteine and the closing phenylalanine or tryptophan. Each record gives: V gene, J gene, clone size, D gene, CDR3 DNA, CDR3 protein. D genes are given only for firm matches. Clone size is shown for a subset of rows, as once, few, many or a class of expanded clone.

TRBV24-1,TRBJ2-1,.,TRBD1,TGTGCCACAAGCACAGGGGGTTCATCTCGTGAGCAGTTCTTC,CATSTGGSSREQFF
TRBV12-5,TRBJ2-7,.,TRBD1,TGTGCTAGTGCCCTCTCGGACAGGGCAGGGCAGAACGAGCAGTACTTC,CASALSDRAGQNEQYF
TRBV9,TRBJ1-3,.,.,TGTGCCAGCAGCGTAGGGCAGGGGACGGGAAACACCATATATTTT,CASSVGQGTGNTIYF
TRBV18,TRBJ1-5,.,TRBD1,TGTGCCAGCTCACCGGACAGGAGTCAGCCCCAGCATTTT,CASSPDRSQPQHF
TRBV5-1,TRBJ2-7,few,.,TGCGCCAGCAGCAATACAGGGCGGTCCTCCTACGAGCAGTACTTC,CASSNTGRSSYEQYF
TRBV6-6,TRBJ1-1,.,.,TGTGCCAGCAGCCCCGTGGGGGGGGGCACTGAAGCTTTCTTT,CASSPVGGGTEAFF
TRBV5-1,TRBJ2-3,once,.,TGCGCCAGCAGCTTGGAACAGGGCTGGGATACGCAGTATTTT,CASSLEQGWDTQYF
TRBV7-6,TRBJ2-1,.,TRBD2,TGTGCCAGCAGCAGCCGACTAGCGGAACCCTACAATGAGCAGTTCTTC,CASSSRLAEPYNEQFF
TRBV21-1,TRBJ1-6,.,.,TGTGCCAGCAGCAAAGAACCAGAACGGAAGGGGAATTCACCCCTCCACTTT,CASSKEPERKGNSPLHF
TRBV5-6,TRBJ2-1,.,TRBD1,TGTGCCAGCAGCTCGACAGGGCTCGGGTACAATGAGCAGTTCTTC,CASSSTGLGYNEQFF
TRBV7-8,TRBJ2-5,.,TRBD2,TGTGCCAGCAGCTTAGGTTGGGCGGGGGGGCGGCAAGAGACCCAGTACTTC,CASSLGWAGGRQETQYF
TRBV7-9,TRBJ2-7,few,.,TGTGCCAGCAGCCAGACAGGATTCTACGAGCAGTACTTC,CASSQTGFYEQYF
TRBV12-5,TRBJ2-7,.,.,TGTGCTAGTGGTTTGGGCCTCGGGGGCTACGAGCAGTACTTC,CASGLGLGGYEQYF
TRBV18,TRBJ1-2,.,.,TGTGCCAGCTCACCGTTGAACAGGGTTGAGAACTATGGCTACACCTTC,CASSPLNRVENYGYTF
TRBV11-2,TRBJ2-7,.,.,TGTGCCAGCAGCTCCCTGGAGTTGTCCTACGAGCAGTACTTC,CASSSLELSYEQYF
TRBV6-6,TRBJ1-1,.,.,TGTGCCAGCAGTTACAAGGGGGAAGCTTTCTTT,CASSYKGEAFF
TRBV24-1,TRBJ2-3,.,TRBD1,TGTGCCACCAGTGATTCCGGGACAGTCAGAGATACGCAGTATTTT,CATSDSGTVRDTQYF
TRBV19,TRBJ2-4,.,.,TGTGCCAGTAGTATAGTCCGGGTGGGCAAAAACATTCAGTACTTC,CASSIVRVGKNIQYF
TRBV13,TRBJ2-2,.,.,TGTGCCAGCAGCTTAACCCCGCAGACGAACACCGGGGAGCTGTTTTTT,CASSLTPQTNTGELFF
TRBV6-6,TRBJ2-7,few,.,TGTGCCAGCAGTTACCAGGGTTGGGAGCAGTACTTC,CASSYQGWEQYF
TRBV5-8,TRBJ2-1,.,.,TGTGCCAGCAGCCGGAGGGGACAGTCCAATGAGCAGTTCTTC,CASSRRGQSNEQFF
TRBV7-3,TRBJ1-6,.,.,TGTGCCAGCAGCTCGGGGGGCCGCTATAATTCACCCCTCCACTTT,CASSSGGRYNSPLHF
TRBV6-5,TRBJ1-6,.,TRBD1,TGTGCCAGCAGTCGAGGGACAGGGACTGCTTCACCCCTCCACTTT,CASSRGTGTASPLHF
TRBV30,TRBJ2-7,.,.,TGTGCCTGGAGAACTAGGGGACTGAGCTCCTACGAGCAGTACTTC,CAWRTRGLSSYEQYF
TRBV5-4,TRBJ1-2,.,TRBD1,TGTGCCAGCAGCTTGGGGGGGACAGCCCCGGCATATGGCTACACCTTC,CASSLGGTAPAYGYTF
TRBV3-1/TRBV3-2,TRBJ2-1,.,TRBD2,TGTGCCAGCAGCCAATCCCGACTAGCTTCCTACAATGAGCAGTTCTTC,CASSQSRLASYNEQFF
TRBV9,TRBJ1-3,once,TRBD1,TGTGCCAGCAGCCAATTACAGGGGTCTGGAAACACCATATATTTT,CASSQLQGSGNTIYF
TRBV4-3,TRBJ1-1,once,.,TGCGCCAGCAGCCAAGATTCGGGGGACACTGAAGCTTTCTTT,CASSQDSGDTEAFF
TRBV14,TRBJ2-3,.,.,TGTGCCAGCAGCCAAGATCTAGTAGATACGCAGTATTTT,CASSQDLVDTQYF
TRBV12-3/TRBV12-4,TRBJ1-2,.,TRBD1,TGTGCCAGCAGCCCGCGACAGGGGTCCGGCTACACCTTC,CASSPRQGSGYTF
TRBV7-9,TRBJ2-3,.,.,TGTGCCACTAAAACAACAGGGAATCTAACAGATACGCAGTATTTT,CATKTTGNLTDTQYF
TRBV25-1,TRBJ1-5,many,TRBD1,TGTGCCAGCAGTGCTGGGACAGGGAACAATCAGCCCCAGCATTTT,CASSAGTGNNQPQHF
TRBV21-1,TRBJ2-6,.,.,TGTGCCAGCAGCAATTTCCGACAGCCTACCAGCTCTGGGGCCAACGTCCTGACTTTC,CASSNFRQPTSSGANVLTF
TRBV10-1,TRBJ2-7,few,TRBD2,TGCGCCAGCAGCGCAACTAGCGGGGCTACCTACGAGCAGTACTTC,CASSATSGATYEQYF
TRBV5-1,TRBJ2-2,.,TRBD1,TGCGCCAGCAGCGGGGACAGGGGGCATACCGGGGAGCTGTTTTTT,CASSGDRGHTGELFF
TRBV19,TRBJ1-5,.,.,TGTGCCAGTACCCTAAGTCAGGTCTTTAGCAATCAGCCCCAGCATTTT,CASTLSQVFSNQPQHF
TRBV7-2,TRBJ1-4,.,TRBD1,TGTGCCAGCAGCTTAAGGAGTCAGGGACAGAAACTGTTTTTT,CASSLRSQGQKLFF
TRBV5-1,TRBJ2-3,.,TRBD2,TGCGCCAGCAGCCCCCTCACTAGCGGGGGAACAGATACGCAGTATTTT,CASSPLTSGGTDTQYF
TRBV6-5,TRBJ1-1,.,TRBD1,TGTGCCAGCACAGGGGGCTGGAACACTGAAGCTTTCTTT,CASTGGWNTEAFF
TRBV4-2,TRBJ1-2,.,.,TGTGCCAGCAGCCAAGATCGACGGGGAGGCTACACCTTC,CASSQDRRGGYTF
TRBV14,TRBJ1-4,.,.,TGTGCCAGCAGCCAAGTAAGGGCAGGGACTAATGAAAAACTGTTTTTT,CASSQVRAGTNEKLFF
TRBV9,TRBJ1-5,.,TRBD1,TGTGCCAGCAGCGTACAAGGGGGCACCAATCAGCCCCAGCATTTT,CASSVQGGTNQPQHF
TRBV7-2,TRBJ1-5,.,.,TGTGCCAGCAGCCGCGGGGTCCCTTTGGGGGGGCCCCAGCATTTT,CASSRGVPLGGPQHF
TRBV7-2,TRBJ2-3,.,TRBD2,TGTGCCAGCAGCCGTGGCGGGGGGGGACCTAGCACAGATACGCAGTATTTT,CASSRGGGGPSTDTQYF
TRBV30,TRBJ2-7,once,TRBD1,TGTGCCTGGAGTGGGACAGGTGGACACGAGCAGTACTTC,CAWSGTGGHEQYF
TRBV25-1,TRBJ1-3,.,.,TGTGCCAGCTCCCGCGGGCACTCTGGAAACACCATATATTTT,CASSRGHSGNTIYF
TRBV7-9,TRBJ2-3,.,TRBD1,TGTGCCAGCAGCCTATATACGACAGGGAGAGATACGCAGTATTTT,CASSLYTTGRDTQYF
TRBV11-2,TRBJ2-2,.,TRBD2,TGTGCCAGCAGCTTCGCTAGCGGGAACACCGGGGAGCTGTTTTTT,CASSFASGNTGELFF
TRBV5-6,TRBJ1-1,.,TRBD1,TGTGCCAGCAGCTTCCGGACAGGGAAAAGCACTGAAGCTTTCTTT,CASSFRTGKSTEAFF
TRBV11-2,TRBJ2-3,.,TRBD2,TGTGCCAGCAGCTTCTCGGGGGGTCGCACAGATACGCAGTATTTT,CASSFSGGRTDTQYF
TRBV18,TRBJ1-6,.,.,TGTGCCAGCTCACCACCGACAAATTCACCCCTCCACTTT,CASSPPTNSPLHF